What follows are 27 T cell receptor beta chains derived from one specimen sequenced in a study of siplizumab effects on memory and regulatory T cells. Sequenced by immunoSEQ multiplex PCR; TCRdb stores in-frame clones only, minus some. The table has tens of thousands of clones, roughly 78% seen once. Sequenced: memory CD4+ T cells sorted from blood. These TCRs come from a human donor in good health.

Here the CDR3 reads CASSELAGGGDTQYF. CDR3 bases: TGTGCCAGCAGTGAACTAGCGGGGGGGGGAGATACGCAGTATTTT. The chain combines TRBV6-1 with TRBJ2-3; 12 nucleotides agree with TRBD2. The junction had 2 bases not matched to a gene; V was cut back by 2 bases and J by 5 bases. Germline CDR1 reads MNHNS; CDR2 reads SASEGT. This CDR3 is 15 amino acids long.

V is TRBV30 and J is TRBJ1-6; D ambiguous. V shed 5 bases and J shed 8 bases, with 10 bases lying between them. Germline CDR1 is GTSNPN and CDR2 is SVGIG (reference sequence). The CDR3 length is 12 residues. The CDR3 sequence is CAWSSGDSPLHF. The CDR3 DNA is TGTGCCTGGTCAAGCGGGGATTCACCCCTCCACTTT.

The chain carries TRBV6-6 and TRBJ1-1; D is undetermined. The CDR3 consists of 12 residues. The V and J ends lost 6 bases and 5 bases respectively, with 10 bases between them. Germline V gene data show CDR1 as MNHNY and CDR2 as SVGAGI (reference sequence). CDR3: CASRDPGTEAFF. Written as DNA, the CDR3 is TGTGCCAGCAGGGATCCGGGAACTGAAGCTTTCTTT.

The V call is TRBV6-4, the J call TRBJ1-2, with no clear D. V lost 7 bases and J lost 4, with 16 bases in between. Germline loops: CDR1 MRHNA, CDR2 SNTAGT. The CDR3 extends over 14 amino acids. The CDR3 DNA reads as TGTGCCAGCACGGAGGAAGGGCGGCGCTATGGCTACACCTTC. The encoded protein is CASTEEGRRYGYTF.

The chain employs TRBV18 and TRBJ1-2; 8 nucleotides align to TRBD1. After removal of 5 bases from V and 4 bases from J, the junction contained 9 bases not matched to a gene. The CDR3 is made up of 15 amino acids. CDR1 is KGHSH, CDR2 LQKENI, per germline. The CDR3 nucleotides read TGTGCCAGCTCAGAGCGACAGGGGTCGTTCTATGGCTACACCTTC. It specifies CASSERQGSFYGYTF.

J is TRBJ2-3 and V is TRBV5-4, with D perhaps matching TRBD2 (6 bases). Germline V CDR1 and CDR2: SGHNT, YYREEE (reference sequence). The CDR3 runs to 16 residues. V was trimmed by 4 bases and J by 0 bases, leaving 15 bases between them. The CDR3 region is CASSTPVAGSTDTQYF. In DNA form, the CDR3 reads TGTGCCAGCAGCACCCCTGTGGCGGGGAGCACAGATACGCAGTATTTT. Variable domain in full (rest from reference TRBV5-4 and TRBJ2-3): ETGVTQSPTHLIKTRGQQVTLRCSSQSGHNTVSWYQQALGQGPQFIFQYYREEENGRGNFPPRFSGLQFPNYSSELNVNALELDDSALYLCASSTPVAGSTDTQYFGPGTRLTVL.

This chain uses TRBV5-6 with TRBJ1-1; TRBD1 matches at 9 bases. The V and J ends lost 4 bases and 3 bases, in that order; junction bases with no gene match: 10. CDR1 is SGHDT, CDR2 YYEEEE, per germline. The CDR3 loop spans 16 amino acids. CDR3 nucleotides: TGTGCCAGCAGCGGGACAGGGTTATTGGGGGACACTGAAGCTTTCTTT. Its translation: CASSGTGLLGDTEAFF.

V and J are TRBV28 and TRBJ1-2; 9 bases line up with TRBD1. Trimming cost V 6 bases and J 4 bases; bases outside gene matches: 6. Germline V gene sequence: CDR1 MDHEN, CDR2 SYDVKM. CDR3 length: 14 residues. CDR3 DNA: TGTGCCAGCAGCCACCAGACAGGGGGCTATGGCTACACCTTC. This codes for CASSHQTGGYGYTF.

This chain joins TRBV5-1 and TRBJ1-6; a possible D gene is TRBD1 (5 bases). The V end was cut by 4 bases, the J end by 2 bases, with 16 bases between. There are 17 residues in the CDR3. CDR1 is SGHRS, CDR2 YFSETQ, per germline. The CDR3 loop reads CASSIGGTDTYNSPLHF. CDR3 DNA sequence: TGCGCCAGCAGCATAGGTGGAACGGACACCTATAATTCACCCCTCCACTTT.

V gene TRBV28 combines with J gene TRBJ2-1, with D tentatively TRBD1 or TRBD2 (5 bases each). Germline V gene lookup returns CDR1 MDHEN and CDR2 SYDVKM. The CDR3 contains 13 residues. V was cut by 11 bases and J by 7 bases, with 18 bases left in between. CDR3 in amino acids: CAAGARRRNEQFF. CDR3 coding DNA: TGTGCCGCCGGGGCAAGGAGACGGAATGAGCAGTTCTTC.

V and J are TRBV19 and TRBJ2-5; D is ambiguous. The germline V gene has CDR1 LNHDA and CDR2 SQIVND (reference sequence). The CDR3 extends over 16 amino acids. V was shortened by 5 bases and J by 5 bases, with 21 bases between the two germline ends. CDR3 coding DNA: TGTGCCAGTAGTGTGGGATTTGCAACTCTCGCGGAGACCCAGTACTTC. As protein: CASSVGFATLAETQYF.

This clone turned up a few times. The sample holds other DNA sequences that translate to the same CDR3. The rearrangement uses TRBV5-1 and TRBJ1-1; D not resolved. V was shortened by 4 bases and J by 0 bases, with 7 bases between the two germline ends. Germline V lookup: CDR1 SGHRS, CDR2 YFSETQ. The CDR3 length is 13 residues. In nucleotides, the CDR3 is TGCGCCAGCAGCCGTGACCTGAACACTGAAGCTTTCTTT. This encodes CASSRDLNTEAFF.

The chain carries TRBV4-3 and TRBJ1-1, with 8 bases fitting TRBD1. The germline CDR1 and CDR2 sequences are LGHNA and YSLEER. The V and J ends lost 4 bases and 8 bases, in that order; junction bases with no gene match: 9. The CDR3 runs to 14 residues. In DNA form, the CDR3 reads TGCGCCAGCAGCCGGGGGACAGGAGGCGCCGAAGCTTTCTTT. Translated: CASSRGTGGAEAFF.

CDR3 DNA sequence: TGTGCCTGGAAATTTAGTAATGAAAAACTGTTTTTT. Amino acids: CAWKFSNEKLFF. The chain combines TRBV30 with TRBJ1-4; D ambiguous. The germline V gene has CDR1 GTSNPN and CDR2 SVGIG (reference sequence). The CDR3 spans 12 residues. Trimming removed 4 bases at V and 4 bases at J, with 7 bases between.

The chain is built from TRBV6-5 and TRBJ2-4, with a possible D match to TRBD2 (6 bases). The CDR3 covers 15 residues. With 4 bases removed from V and 4 bases from J, the gap between germline ends came to 14 bases. Germline CDR1 reads MNHEY; CDR2 reads SVGAGI. CDR3 amino acids: CASSSTSWGKNIQYF. In DNA form, the CDR3 reads TGTGCCAGCAGTTCCACTAGCTGGGGGAAAAACATTCAGTACTTC.

This chain uses TRBV9 with TRBJ1-2; tentative D call: TRBD1 (5 bases). Deletions cut 10 bases from V and 8 bases from J, with 21 bases between. This CDR3 region has 13 residues. Germline values: CDR1 SGDLS, CDR2 YYNGEE. The CDR3 protein is CARYQLRGKGYTF. The CDR3 nucleotides read TGTGCCCGTTACCAACTAAGGGGTAAGGGCTACACCTTC. Drawing the rest from reference TRBV9 and TRBJ1-2, the complete variable domain is DSGVTQTPKHLITATGQRVTLRCSPRSGDLSVYWYQQSLDQGLQFLIQYYNGEERAKGNILERFSAQQFPDLHSELNLSSLELGDSALYFCARYQLRGKGYTFGSGTRLTVV.

This chain links TRBV10-1 with TRBJ1-1; the D is unclear. This CDR3 is built from 13 residues. Germline values: CDR1 WNHNN, CDR2 SYGVQD (reference sequence). Trimming took off 6 bases at V and 1 base at J, with 9 bases between the two ends. The CDR3 reads CASRPFGNTEAFF. The DNA for the CDR3 is TGCGCCAGCAGGCCGTTCGGGAACACTGAAGCTTTCTTT.

Details on this clone: The same CDR3 can be traced to other DNA sequences in this sample. This rearrangement joins TRBV29-1 to TRBJ2-5; D is uncertain. The germline V gene encodes CDR1 SQVTM and CDR2 ANQGSEA. This CDR3 contains 10 residues. Trimming pared 5 bases from V and 1 base from J, leaving 2 bases between. CDR3 in amino acids: CSVSQETQYF. The CDR3 DNA reads as TGCAGCGTTTCCCAAGAGACCCAGTACTTC.

In its sample, this clone was seen a few times. The gene calls are TRBV9 and TRBJ1-1, with D possibly matching TRBD1 (6 bases). The CDR3 sequence is 16 residues long. Germline CDR1 and CDR2: SGDLS and YYNGEE. Trimming left V 4 bases short and J 2 bases short, with 18 bases between. CDR3 sequence reads: CASSIGGGVSNTEAFF. CDR3 nucleotides: TGTGCCAGCAGCATAGGGGGAGGGGTCAGCAACACTGAAGCTTTCTTT.

The chain links TRBV6-6 to TRBJ1-1; D possibly corresponds to TRBD1 (5 bases). The CDR3 loop spans 13 amino acids. The ends were cut back, 6 bases at V and 2 bases at J, with 10 bases in the middle. Germline lookup yields CDR1 MNHNY and CDR2 SVGAGI (reference sequence). CDR3 residues: CASSVRANTEAFF. The CDR3 DNA reads as TGTGCCAGCAGCGTCAGGGCAAACACTGAAGCTTTCTTT.

V gene TRBV25-1 combines with J gene TRBJ1-5, with D unresolved. This CDR3 region has 13 residues. The V end was cut by 8 bases, the J end by 0 bases, with 8 bases between. Germline CDR1 reads MGHDK; CDR2 reads SYGVNS. The chain's CDR3 is CASGSNSNQPQHF. The CDR3 DNA follows: TGTGCCAGCGGTTCTAATAGCAATCAGCCCCAGCATTTT.

The genes are TRBV9 and TRBJ1-2; D gene uncertain. The CDR3 extends over 12 amino acids. The germline V gene has CDR1 SGDLS and CDR2 YYNGEE. The ends were cut back, 0 bases at V and 4 bases at J, with 4 bases in the middle. The CDR3 here is CASSVDFYGYTF. CDR3 bases: TGTGCCAGCAGCGTAGATTTCTATGGCTACACCTTC.

J is TRBJ2-4 and V is TRBV12-5, with D tentatively TRBD2 (6 bases). The germline CDR1 and CDR2 sequences are LGHNT and FRNRAP. The V gene lost 8 bases and the J gene lost 0 bases, with 14 bases spanning the gap. CDR3 length: 15 amino acids. The CDR3 region is CASSDGTLAKNIQYF. CDR3 sequence (DNA): TGTGCTAGTTCGGACGGGACTTTAGCCAAAAACATTCAGTACTTC.

V and J are TRBV20-1 and TRBJ2-5, with TRBD1 identical over 7 bases. V was pared by 6 bases and J by 5 bases, with 3 bases of the junction left unmatched. CDR1 DFQATT and CDR2 SNEGSKA come from the germline V gene (reference sequence). The length of the CDR3 is 11 residues. CDR3 in DNA: TGCAGTGCCACGGGACAGGAGACCCAGTACTTC. It translates to CSATGQETQYF.

The gene calls are TRBV4-2 and TRBJ2-1; 12 nucleotides match TRBD2. Germline CDR1 LGHNA, CDR2 YNFKEQ. Trimming cost V 1 base and J 7 bases; bases outside gene matches: 5. This CDR3 region has 16 residues. The CDR3 DNA reads TGTGCCAGCAGCCAAGGACTAGCGGGGGACATGAATGAGCAGTTCTTC. It translates to CASSQGLAGDMNEQFF.

In its sample, this clone was seen a few times. Other nucleotide sequences from this sample produce the same CDR3. The chain recombines TRBV4-3 with TRBJ1-2, with no clear D. Trimming cost V 3 bases and J 1 base, with 3 bases left between them. There are 12 residues in the CDR3. Germline V CDR1 and CDR2: LGHNA, YSLEER. CDR3 loop: CASSQGNYGYTF. The CDR3 DNA follows: TGCGCCAGCAGCCAGGGTAACTATGGCTACACCTTC.

The sample holds a few counts of this clone. The genes are TRBV14 and TRBJ1-2, with D hard to call. The CDR3 contains 13 residues. Trimming left V 0 bases short and J 7 bases short, with 9 bases between. Germline values: CDR1 SGHDN, CDR2 FVKESK. The CDR3 region is CASSQEVGGGYTF. The CDR3 DNA sequence: TGTGCCAGCAGCCAAGAGGTCGGAGGTGGCTACACCTTC.